This TCR beta chain emerged from a study of monozygotic twins with inflammatory bowel disease. With no T cell sorting beforehand, total RNA was isolated from whole blood. The template-switching step introduced UMIs that carried a 6-nucleotide sample barcode. TCRdb re-called the 5' RACE reads; one entry per CDR3 protein, DNA not given. The repertoire shows around 410,000 distinct CDR3 sequences; the top ten hold approximately 2.3%. This receptor was obtained from a human donor with ulcerative colitis or Crohn's disease, or a healthy co-twin of an affected twin (not recorded which). Sequencing was carried out using blood.

The CDR3 sequence is CASSPLAGGPSDTQYF. This sequence joins TRBV5-1 and TRBJ2-3; TCRdb selects TRBD2, and the lack of DNA leaves this call unchecked. The CDR3 runs to 16 residues. CDR1 SGHRS and CDR2 YFSETQ come from the germline V gene.